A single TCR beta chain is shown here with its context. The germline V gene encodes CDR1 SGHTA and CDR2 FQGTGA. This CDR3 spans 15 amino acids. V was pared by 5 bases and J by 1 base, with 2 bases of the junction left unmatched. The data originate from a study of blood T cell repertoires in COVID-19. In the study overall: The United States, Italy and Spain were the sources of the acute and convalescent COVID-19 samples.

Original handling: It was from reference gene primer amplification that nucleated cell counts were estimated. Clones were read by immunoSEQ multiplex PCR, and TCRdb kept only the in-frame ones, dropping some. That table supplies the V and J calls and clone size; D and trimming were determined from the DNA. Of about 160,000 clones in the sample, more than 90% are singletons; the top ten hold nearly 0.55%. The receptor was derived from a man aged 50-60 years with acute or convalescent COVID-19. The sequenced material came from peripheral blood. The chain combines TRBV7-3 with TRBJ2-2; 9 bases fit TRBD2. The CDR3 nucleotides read TGTGCCAGCAGCCTGACTAGCGGGAACACCGGGGAGCTGTTTTTT. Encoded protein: CASSLTSGNTGELFF.